This T cell receptor beta chain was identified in a study of regulatory T cells in long-lasting Graves disease. The germline V gene encodes CDR1 MDHEN and CDR2 SYDVKM. The CDR3 covers 17 residues. Trimming pared 8 bases from V and 7 bases from J, leaving 29 bases between. Time point given: persistent/refractory GD, antithyroid drugs over 5 years with positive TRAb. The TCR library used RNA extracted from PBMCs. This clonotype came up many times. With iRepertoire HTBI primers and Arm-PCR of CDR3 regions, TCR beta libraries were built. TCRdb used MiXCR to reprocess the multiplex PCR reads, holding one entry per CDR3 protein. The sample holds some 420,000 distinct CDR3 sequences, 22% seen once.

The receptor comes from a female donor with Graves disease. The sequenced sample was peripheral blood mononuclear cells (PBMCs), obtained when the disease was refractory, from a patient treated with antithyroid drugs. The rearrangement uses TRBV28 and TRBJ2-5; TRBD2 is a possible D gene (6 bases). The CDR3 loop is CASPPTILEGPGGTQYF. The DNA for the CDR3 is TGTGCCAGCCCCCCCACTATTTTGGAGGGGCCCGGGGGGACCCAGTACTTC. Full variable domain (remainder filled in from reference TRBV28 and TRBJ2-5): DVKVTQSSRYLVKRTGEKVFLECVQDMDHENMFWYRQDPGLGLRLIYFSYDVKMKEKGDIPEGYSVSREKKERFSLILESASTNQTSMYLCASPPTILEGPGGTQYFGPGTRLLVL.